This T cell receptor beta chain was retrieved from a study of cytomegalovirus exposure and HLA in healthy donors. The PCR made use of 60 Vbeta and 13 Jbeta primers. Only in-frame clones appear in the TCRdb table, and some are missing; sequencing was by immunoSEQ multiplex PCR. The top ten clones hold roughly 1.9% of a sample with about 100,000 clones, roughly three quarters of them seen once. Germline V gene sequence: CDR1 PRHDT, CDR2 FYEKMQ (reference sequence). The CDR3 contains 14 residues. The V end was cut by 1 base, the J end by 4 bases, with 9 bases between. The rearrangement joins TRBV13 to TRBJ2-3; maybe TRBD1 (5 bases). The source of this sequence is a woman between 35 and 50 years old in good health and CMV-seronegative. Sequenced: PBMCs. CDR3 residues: CASSLAVQADTQYF. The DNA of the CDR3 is TGTGCCAGCAGCTTAGCGGTACAGGCAGATACGCAGTATTTT.